These T cell receptor beta chains were read from a single sample in a study of T cell clonotyping in hematopoietic cell transplantation. Clones were read by immunoSEQ multiplex PCR, and TCRdb kept only the in-frame ones, dropping some. The sample lists some 4,000 clones, roughly 94% seen once, with approximately 5% in the top ten. This material consisted of peripheral blood mononuclear cells, taken 30 days after allogeneic stem cell transplant. These receptors all come from a male patient aged 70 to 85 who had an allogeneic stem cell transplant from an unrelated donor, so T cells may come from the graft donor. Some clones in this sample may be carry-over from other donors' samples. CDR3s include the opening cysteine and the closing phenylalanine or tryptophan. A D gene is named only where the DNA matches it firmly. Expanded clones get a size class; other rows say once, few or many, or leave the size out.

v_gene	abundance	d_gene	j_gene	CDR3aa	CDR3nt
TRBV27	NA	NA	TRBJ2-3	CASSLGQGPDTQYF	TGTGCCAGCAGTTTAGGGCAGGGGCCAGATACGCAGTATTTT
TRBV2	NA	TRBD2	TRBJ2-1	CASSEGVMQRGIYNEQFF	TGTGCCAGCAGTGAAGGGGTGATGCAGCGGGGGATCTACAATGAGCAGTTCTTC
TRBV19	NA	NA	TRBJ1-2	CASSIQSDYGYTF	TGTGCCAGTAGTATTCAGTCCGACTATGGCTACACCTTC
TRBV9	NA	TRBD2	TRBJ2-7	CASSQVGGTTQNF	TGTGCCAGCAGCCAAGTGGGGGGGACTACCCAGAACTTC
TRBV19	NA	NA	TRBJ1-5	CASSPRIGESNQPQHF	TGTGCCAGTAGTCCCCGGATAGGGGAAAGCAATCAGCCCCAGCATTTT
TRBV28	NA	TRBD1	TRBJ2-2	CASSPIGQGAGGELFF	TGTGCCAGCAGCCCCATAGGACAGGGGGCAGGCGGGGAGCTGTTTTTT
TRBV6-6	NA	TRBD1	TRBJ1-5	CASSYPGQGISQPQHF	TGTGCCAGCAGTTACCCGGGACAGGGGATATCTCAGCCCCAGCATTTT
TRBV29-1	NA	NA	TRBJ2-7	CSVGLGGWDEQYF	TGCAGCGTTGGATTAGGCGGGTGGGACGAGCAGTACTTC
TRBV4-3	NA	NA	TRBJ1-4	CASSQDYRVKEGKLFF	TGCGCCAGCAGCCAGGATTACAGGGTTAAGGAGGGAAAACTGTTTTTT
TRBV11-1	NA	NA	TRBJ1-1	CASSLAITKAFF	TGTGCCAGCAGCTTGGCGATTACGAAAGCTTTCTTT
TRBV5-6	NA	NA	TRBJ1-2	CASSLWQSNYGYTF	TGTGCCAGCAGCTTGTGGCAGTCTAACTATGGCTACACCTTC
TRBV5-1	NA	TRBD1	TRBJ2-7	CASSHEGQGAREQYF	TGCGCCAGCAGCCACGAGGGACAGGGGGCGAGAGAGCAGTACTTC
TRBV4-3	NA	TRBD2	TRBJ2-5	CASSQAWGREGLQETQYF	TGCGCCAGCAGCCAAGCTTGGGGGCGGGAGGGCCTGCAAGAGACCCAGTACTTC
TRBV13	NA	NA	TRBJ1-3	CASSLAGVTIYF	TGTGCCAGCAGCTTAGCCGGGGTCACCATATATTTT
TRBV6-5	NA	TRBD1	TRBJ1-2	CASSYSMGGTGNGYTF	TGTGCCAGCAGTTACTCGATGGGGGGGACAGGGAATGGCTACACCTTC
TRBV4-2	NA	NA	TRBJ2-1	CASSPPGVGGNEQFF	TGTGCCAGCAGCCCCCCTGGAGTTGGAGGGAATGAGCAGTTCTTC
TRBV29-1	NA	TRBD1	TRBJ2-7	CSVGQGDYEQYF	TGCAGCGTTGGACAGGGAGACTACGAGCAGTACTTC
TRBV5-6	NA	NA	TRBJ2-3	CASSLRRDTQYF	TGTGCCAGCAGCTTGAGGAGGGATACGCAGTATTTT
TRBV6-4	NA	TRBD1	TRBJ2-2	CASSTGEGTGELFF	TGTGCCAGCAGTACAGGGGAAGGGACCGGGGAGCTGTTTTTT
TRBV28	once	NA	TRBJ1-5	CASSSTGSNQPQHF	TGTGCCAGCAGTAGTACAGGGTCCAATCAGCCCCAGCATTTT
TRBV5-1	NA	TRBD1	TRBJ2-2	CASSGRDRGREELFF	TGCGCCAGCAGCGGCCGAGACAGGGGGCGGGAGGAGCTGTTTTTT
TRBV5-6	NA	NA	TRBJ2-7	CASSLLLNGEQYF	TGTGCCAGCAGCTTACTGCTGAACGGAGAGCAGTACTTC
TRBV5-5	NA	TRBD1	TRBJ1-1	CASSLNRGRGTEAFF	TGTGCCAGCAGCTTGAACAGGGGAAGAGGTACTGAAGCTTTCTTT
TRBV7-8	NA	TRBD1	TRBJ2-3	CASSLADRVGDTQYF	TGTGCCAGCAGCTTAGCGGACAGGGTGGGGGATACGCAGTATTTT
TRBV19	NA	NA	TRBJ1-2	CASSRPRGTEGYTF	TGTGCCAGTAGTAGACCGAGGGGCACGGAGGGCTACACCTTC
TRBV28	NA	TRBD1	TRBJ1-1	CAIRQGIAEAFF	TGTGCCATCAGACAGGGTATAGCTGAAGCTTTCTTT
TRBV5-1	NA	NA	TRBJ2-3	CASSLSGSVDTQYF	TGCGCCAGCAGCTTATCCGGTTCGGTAGATACGCAGTATTTT
TRBV6-5	NA	TRBD1	TRBJ2-1	CASREQGANEQFF	TGTGCCAGCAGAGAACAGGGGGCAAACGAGCAGTTCTTC
TRBV6-5	NA	NA	TRBJ2-2	CASSPGPGTGELFF	TGTGCCAGCAGCCCCGGACCGGGTACGGGGGAGCTGTTTTTT
TRBV6-5	NA	NA	TRBJ2-5	CASSSGAETQYF	TGTGCCAGCAGCTCTGGGGCCGAGACCCAGTACTTC
TRBV29-1	NA	NA	TRBJ2-7	CSVGSQSGPSSYEQYF	TGCAGCGTTGGGTCCCAAAGCGGGCCTAGCTCCTACGAGCAGTACTTC
TRBV5-5	NA	NA	TRBJ1-5	CASSISGDAQPQHF	TGTGCCAGCAGCATTAGTGGGGATGCTCAGCCCCAGCATTTT
TRBV15	NA	NA	TRBJ2-6	CATSRAEVAWANVLTF	TGTGCCACCAGCAGAGCCGAGGTGGCCTGGGCCAACGTCCTGACTTTC
TRBV2	NA	NA	TRBJ2-1	CASSTYWQFF	TGTGCCAGCAGTACTTATTGGCAGTTCTTC
TRBV19	NA	NA	TRBJ1-1	CASTGTGKAEAFF	TGTGCCAGTACCGGGACGGGGAAGGCTGAAGCTTTCTTT
TRBV10-3	NA	NA	TRBJ2-6	CAISEGVSGANVLTF	TGTGCCATCAGTGAGGGGGTCTCTGGGGCCAACGTCCTGACTTTC